The clone carrying this T cell receptor (beta chain) was recorded many times. This specimen belongs to a study of molecular identifiers for immune sequencing clone quantification. TCRdb re-analysed the PCR reads in MiXCR, keeping a single row per CDR3 protein. The sample shows about 320,000 distinct CDR3 sequences, about 22% of them seen only once. CDR3 length: 14 amino acids. V lost 2 bases and J 0 bases, leaving 8 bases between the germline ends. CDR1 and CDR2 from the germline V gene are SNHLY and FYNNEI. The V call is TRBV2, the J call TRBJ2-7; no firm D call. The TCR comes from a human donor in good health. Some libraries in this study had Jurkat cell RNA spiked in. The sample taken for sequencing was naive CD8+ T cells from blood, with Jurkat cell RNA spiked in. Specified subset: FACS-sorted CD8+CD4-CCR7+CD45RA+ naive T cells. CDR3: CASSESRVSYEQYF. CDR3 DNA: TGTGCCAGCAGTGAAAGTCGAGTCTCCTACGAGCAGTACTTC. Drawing the rest from reference TRBV2 and TRBJ2-7, the complete variable domain is EPEVTQTPSHQVTQMGQEVILRCVPISNHLYFYWYRQILGQKVEFLVSFYNNEISEKSEIFDDQFSVERPDGSNFTLKIRSTKLEDSAMYFCASSESRVSYEQYFGPGTRLTVT.